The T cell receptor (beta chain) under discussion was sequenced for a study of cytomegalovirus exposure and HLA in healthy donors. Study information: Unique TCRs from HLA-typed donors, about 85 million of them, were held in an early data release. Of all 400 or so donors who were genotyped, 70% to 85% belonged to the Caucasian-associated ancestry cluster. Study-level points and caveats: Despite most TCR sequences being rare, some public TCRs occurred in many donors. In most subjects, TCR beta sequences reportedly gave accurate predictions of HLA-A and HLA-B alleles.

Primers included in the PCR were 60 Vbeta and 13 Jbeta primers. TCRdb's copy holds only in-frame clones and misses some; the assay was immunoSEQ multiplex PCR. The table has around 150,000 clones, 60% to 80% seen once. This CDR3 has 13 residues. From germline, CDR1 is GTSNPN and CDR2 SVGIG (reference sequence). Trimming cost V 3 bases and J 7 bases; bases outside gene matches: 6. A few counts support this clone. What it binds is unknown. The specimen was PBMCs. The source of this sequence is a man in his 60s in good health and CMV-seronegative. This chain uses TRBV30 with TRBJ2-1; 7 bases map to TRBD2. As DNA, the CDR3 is TGTGCCTGGAGGGGGACTATGGGAAATGAGCAGTTCTTC. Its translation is CAWRGTMGNEQFF.